The 30 T cell receptor beta chains below all came from one sample that was sequenced in a study of spatial heterogeneity in lung cancer. TCRdb called the 5' RACE reads again in MiXCR, with one record for every CDR3 protein. The table shows about 86,000 distinct CDR3 sequences, with roughly 12% occurring only once. The time point: sample taken at primary tumor resection. From tumor, nontumor lung or frozen PBMC, whole RNA was taken unsorted for sequencing. Material: PBMCs, obtained at surgery. These receptors originate from a male donor with early-stage non-small cell lung cancer.

This clonotype was counted a few times. The rearrangement links TRBV11-1 to TRBJ2-7, with unresolved D. Germline-derived CDR1 and CDR2 are SGHAT and FQDESV (reference sequence). V was clipped by 4 bases and J by 3 bases, with 10 bases between them. The CDR3 consists of 13 residues. The CDR3, as DNA: TGTGCCAGCAGCTCTTCCAGAAACTACGAGCAGTACTTC. Translation: CASSSSRNYEQYF. Variable domain in full (rest from reference TRBV11-1 and TRBJ2-7): EAEVAQSPRYKITEKSQAVAFWCDPISGHATLYWYRQILGQGPELLVQFQDESVVDDSQLPKDRFSAERLKGVDSTLKIQPAELGDSAMYLCASSSSRNYEQYFGPGTRLTVT.

This clonotype occurred many times. The genes are TRBV7-3 and TRBJ1-6, with D possibly TRBD1 on 5 matching bases. The CDR3 is made up of 13 amino acids. Trimming took 3 bases from V and 7 from J, leaving 7 bases between them. Germline-derived CDR1 and CDR2 are SGHTA and FQGTGA. This CDR3 reads CASSLTENSPLHF. The CDR3 region has the DNA TGTGCCAGCAGCTTGACAGAAAATTCACCCCTCCACTTT.

This rearrangement joins TRBV7-9 to TRBJ1-1; tentative D call: TRBD1 (5 bases). The CDR3 covers 15 residues. The V end lost 4 bases, the J end lost 4 bases, and 16 bases lay between the germline ends. From germline, CDR1 is SEHNR and CDR2 FQNEAQ (reference sequence). CDR3 DNA: TGTGCCAGCAGCTCCGGTGCCGGTGGGGCCACTGAAGCTTTCTTT. Amino acids: CASSSGAGGATEAFF.

CDR3 DNA: TGTGCCAGCAGCTCTCGGACTAGCGGGAGCTCCTACGAGCAGTACTTC. This sequence encodes CASSSRTSGSSYEQYF. The rearrangement joins TRBV7-9 to TRBJ2-7, with 13 bases lining up with TRBD2. CDR1 is SEHNR and CDR2 is FQNEAQ in the germline V gene (reference sequence). The CDR3 runs to 16 residues. Losses at the gene ends were 4 bases for V and 0 bases for J; bases not matched to a gene: 3.

There are a few counts of this clonotype. V usage is TRBV19 and J usage is TRBJ1-4, with TRBD1 as a possible D gene (5 bases). Germline CDR1 and CDR2: LNHDA and SQIVND (reference sequence). CDR3 length: 14 residues. The V end lost 9 bases, the J end lost 4 bases, and 15 bases lay between the germline ends. The chain's CDR3 is CASTKGSGNEKLFF. CDR3 coding DNA: TGTGCCAGCACCAAGGGGAGCGGTAATGAAAAACTGTTTTTT.

The sample holds a few counts of this clonotype. This chain uses TRBV11-2 with TRBJ2-2; 7 nucleotides align to TRBD2. Germline assignment: CDR1 SGHAT and CDR2 FQNNGV. The junction had 8 bases not matched to a gene; V was cut back by 1 base and J by 6 bases. The length of the CDR3 is 16 residues. The CDR3 coding sequence is TGTGCCAGCAGCTTAGCGGTCTACAGCGGGGCCGGGGAGCTGTTTTTT. This encodes CASSLAVYSGAGELFF.

The chain links TRBV15 to TRBJ1-5; a possible D gene is TRBD1 (6 bases). CDR3 length: 14 residues. Germline V CDR1 and CDR2: LNHNV, YYDKDF (reference sequence). The germline V and J ends were trimmed by 2 bases and 1 base, with 6 bases remaining between them. The CDR3 reads CATSRQGSNQPQHF. The CDR3 DNA follows: TGTGCCACCAGCAGACAGGGGAGCAATCAGCCCCAGCATTTT.

The chain combines TRBV7-2 with TRBJ2-1; 12 bases line up with TRBD2. The CDR3 extends over 15 amino acids. V lost 4 bases to trimming and J lost 6 bases; unmatched junction nucleotides: 4. CDR1 SGHTA and CDR2 FQGNSA come from the germline V gene. This CDR3 reads CASSSRTSGVNEQFF. The CDR3 nucleotides read TGTGCCAGCAGCTCTCGGACTAGCGGGGTCAATGAGCAGTTCTTC.

This rearrangement joins TRBV5-1 to TRBJ2-7; no clear D gene. Trimming left V 1 base short and J 2 bases short, with 13 bases between. In germline, CDR1 is SGHRS, CDR2 YFSETQ. The CDR3 has 15 residues. The CDR3 DNA reads TGCGCCAGCAGCTTGAATGTGGACCCGGCCTACGAGCAGTACTTC. Protein: CASSLNVDPAYEQYF.

The gene calls are TRBV11-2 and TRBJ2-1; 8 nucleotides match TRBD2. The CDR3 runs 16 residues. The germline V gene encodes CDR1 SGHAT and CDR2 FQNNGV. Trimming cost V 3 bases and J 10 bases; bases outside gene matches: 14. This CDR3 is CASSLTSVGGNSEQFF. CDR3 DNA: TGTGCCAGCAGCTTGACTAGCGTAGGAGGAAATAGCGAGCAGTTCTTC. The full variable domain, with the rest looked up from reference TRBV11-2 and TRBJ2-1, is EAGVAQSPRYKIIEKRQSVAFWCNPISGHATLYWYQQILGQGPKLLIQFQNNGVVDDSQLPKDRFSAERLKGVDSTLKIQPAKLEDSAVYLCASSLTSVGGNSEQFFGPGTRLTVL.

This clonotype has more than one count but fewer than ten. V gene TRBV20-1 combines with J gene TRBJ2-3; unclear D gene. Germline CDR1 and CDR2: DFQATT and SNEGSKA (reference sequence). This CDR3 is built from 14 residues. V lost 1 base and J lost 6, with 14 bases in between. In DNA form, the CDR3 reads TGCAGTGCTAGAGCCGCCCCCCCGTGGGATACGCAGTATTTT. Translating it yields CSARAAPPWDTQYF.

The V gene is TRBV2, the J gene TRBJ2-1, with D maybe TRBD1 (6 bases). Germline values: CDR1 SNHLY, CDR2 FYNNEI. Trimming left V 4 bases short and J 1 base short, with 11 bases between. The CDR3 length is 15 residues. The chain's CDR3 is CASSVPGQSYNEQFF. As DNA, the CDR3 is TGTGCCAGCAGTGTCCCCGGACAGTCCTACAATGAGCAGTTCTTC.

This clonotype was seen at least ten times. This sequence joins TRBV7-9 and TRBJ1-5, with 7 positions matching TRBD1. This CDR3 has 15 residues. V dropped 5 bases and J dropped 4; count of bases not matched to a gene: 8. CDR1 SEHNR and CDR2 FQNEAQ come from the germline V gene (reference sequence). The CDR3 reads CASSSSTGRNQPQHF. Here the CDR3 DNA reads TGTGCCAGCAGCAGTTCGACAGGGAGGAATCAGCCCCAGCATTTT. Full variable domain (outside the CDR3, taken from reference TRBV7-9 and TRBJ1-5): DTGVSQNPRHKITKRGQNVTFRCDPISEHNRLYWYRQTLGQGPEFLTYFQNEAQLEKSRLLSDRFSAERPKGSFSTLEIQRTEQGDSAMYLCASSSSTGRNQPQHFGDGTRLSIL.

This clonotype was seen a handful of times. The chain couples TRBV2 to TRBJ1-4, with 10 bases fitting TRBD1. Germline-derived CDR1 and CDR2 are SNHLY and FYNNEI. This CDR3 comprises 20 residues. Unmatched junction bases numbered 18, after V lost 8 bases and J lost 0 bases. CDR3 protein: CASGRDRGFTDRSTNEKLFF. Written as DNA, the CDR3 is TGTGCCAGCGGCCGGGACAGGGGCTTCACAGACCGTTCAACTAATGAAAAACTGTTTTTT. The full variable domain, with the rest looked up from reference TRBV2 and TRBJ1-4, is EPEVTQTPSHQVTQMGQEVILRCVPISNHLYFYWYRQILGQKVEFLVSFYNNEISEKSEIFDDQFSVERPDGSNFTLKIRSTKLEDSAMYFCASGRDRGFTDRSTNEKLFFGSGTQLSVL.

This clonotype has more than one count but fewer than ten. The chain recombines TRBV20-1 with TRBJ1-2, with D uncertain. V lost 4 bases and J 5 bases, leaving 11 bases between the germline ends. CDR1 and CDR2 (germline): DFQATT, SNEGSKA (reference sequence). The CDR3 has 12 amino acids. The CDR3 loop is CSATRAGYGYTF. The CDR3, as DNA: TGCAGTGCTACCCGCGCGGGTTATGGCTACACCTTC.

The J gene is TRBJ2-5, the V gene TRBV11-2; D could derive from TRBD1 or TRBD2 (5 bases each). The germline V gene has CDR1 SGHAT and CDR2 FQNNGV. CDR3 size: 16 residues. Trimming removed 5 bases from V and 3 bases from J, with 19 bases in between. CDR3: CASSARGHSSEETQYF. The DNA of the CDR3 is TGTGCCAGCAGCGCGAGGGGCCACTCGTCTGAAGAGACCCAGTACTTC.

This clonotype was observed many times. The V and J genes are TRBV5-1 and TRBJ2-3; 9 positions agree with TRBD1. The CDR3 consists of 16 residues. V trimming: 4 bases; J trimming: 4 bases; junction bases outside the gene matches: 10. Per germline, CDR1 SGHRS and CDR2 YFSETQ. Here the CDR3 reads CASSPQTGGQSDTQYF. The CDR3 nucleotides are TGCGCCAGCAGCCCTCAGACAGGGGGGCAATCAGATACGCAGTATTTT.

Of note for this clonotype: One base away lies a much larger clone, so this may be a sequencing read error. The chain has TRBV7-9 and TRBJ2-7; TRBD2 matches 9 bases. V was pared by 1 base and J by 3 bases, with 4 bases of the junction left unmatched. This CDR3 contains 15 residues. Germline CDR1 reads SEHNR; CDR2 reads FQNEAQ (reference sequence). The DNA for the CDR3 is TGTGCCAGCAGCTTAGTACTAGCGGGCAACTACGAGCAGTACTTC. This sequence encodes CASSLVLAGNYEQYF.

The CDR3 DNA reads as TGTGCCACCACACGGAGGGATAGCACAGATACGCAGTATTTT. Encoded protein: CATTRRDSTDTQYF. The chain employs TRBV12-3 or TRBV12-4 and TRBJ2-3, with D possibly TRBD2 on 6 matching bases. The CDR3 is made up of 14 amino acids. V lost 10 bases and J lost 0, with 14 bases in between.

The J gene is TRBJ1-1, the V gene TRBV19; maybe TRBD1 (6 bases). V lost 4 bases and J lost 0, with 18 bases in between. The CDR3 is 17 amino acids. Germline V gene lookup returns CDR1 LNHDA and CDR2 SQIVND (reference sequence). This CDR3 reads CASSRIRDTGMNTEAFF. The DNA of the CDR3 is TGTGCCAGTAGTAGAATCCGGGACACCGGCATGAACACTGAAGCTTTCTTT.

This clonotype was picked up many times. CDR3 in DNA: TGCGCCAGCAAACCCGGAGGCCCGGTTTGGTATTTT. Protein product: CASKPGGPVWYF. This chain joins TRBV5-1 and TRBJ2-3; the D gene is possibly TRBD2 (5 bases). The CDR3 has 12 residues. V lost 6 bases to trimming and J lost 14 bases, with 19 bases between them. Germline V CDR1 and CDR2: SGHRS, YFSETQ.

The chain is built from TRBV19 and TRBJ2-2, with D perhaps being TRBD1 or TRBD2 (6 bases each). The CDR3 is 15 residues long. Germline CDR1 LNHDA, CDR2 SQIVND (reference sequence). V lost 5 bases and J lost 4, with 14 bases in between. Here the CDR3 reads CASSLQGTRTGELFF. The CDR3 DNA reads as TGTGCCAGTAGTTTGCAGGGGACTCGCACCGGGGAGCTGTTTTTT.

This clonotype was counted only a few times. The CDR3 sequence: CASKAGESYTF. CDR3 bases: TGCGCCAGCAAAGCAGGGGAAAGCTACACCTTC. This sequence joins TRBV5-1 and TRBJ1-2; the D gene is possibly TRBD1 (6 bases). Trimming removed 6 bases from V and 9 bases from J, with 12 bases in between. CDR1 and CDR2 from the germline V gene are SGHRS and YFSETQ. The CDR3 has 11 amino acids.

V is TRBV20-1 and J is TRBJ2-3; 8 bases are shared with TRBD2. Germline V gives CDR1 DFQATT, CDR2 SNEGSKA (reference sequence). The V segment lost 0 bases and the J segment 2 bases; nucleotides outside the gene matches: 4. This CDR3 has 15 amino acids. The CDR3 sequence: CSARDPSGSTDTQYF. The CDR3 DNA sequence: TGCAGTGCTAGAGACCCTAGCGGGTCCACAGATACGCAGTATTTT.

The rearrangement uses TRBV3-1 and TRBJ1-1; 8 positions agree with TRBD1. V trimming: 4 bases; J trimming: 5 bases; junction bases outside the gene matches: 6. Germline CDR1 LGHDT, CDR2 YNNKEL (reference sequence). This CDR3 spans 14 amino acids. The CDR3 loop reads CASSRNRGGTEAFF. DNA for the CDR3: TGTGCCAGCAGCCGGAACAGGGGGGGGACTGAAGCTTTCTTT.

This clonotype was seen at least ten times. The CDR3 loop reads CASTTSTGGQTEAFF. The CDR3 nucleotides are TGTGCCAGCACCACCTCGACAGGGGGCCAGACTGAAGCTTTCTTT. The chain has TRBV12-3 or TRBV12-4 and TRBJ1-1; TRBD1 aligns across 10 bases. V shed 7 bases and J 5 bases; nucleotides not matched to a gene: 10. This CDR3 spans 15 amino acids.

This clonotype was counted a few times. The chain is built from TRBV3-1 and TRBJ2-1, with D hard to call. Trimming removed 0 bases from V and 9 bases from J, with 6 bases in between. Germline V lookup: CDR1 LGHDT, CDR2 YNNKEL (reference sequence). The CDR3 sequence is 12 residues long. The CDR3 sequence is CASSQDWGEQFF. CDR3 DNA sequence: TGTGCCAGCAGCCAAGATTGGGGTGAGCAGTTCTTC.

The rearrangement links TRBV29-1 to TRBJ1-1, with D possibly matching TRBD1 (5 bases). Germline V CDR1 and CDR2: SQVTM, ANQGSEA. The CDR3 length is 12 residues. Trimming took off 3 bases at V and 5 bases at J, with 10 bases between the two ends. The CDR3 is CSVDREGTEAFF. The CDR3 DNA reads as TGCAGCGTTGACAGGGAGGGGACTGAAGCTTTCTTT.

This clonotype occurred a few times. This rearrangement joins TRBV5-1 to TRBJ2-1; D gene ambiguous. Trimming stripped 2 bases from V and 4 bases from J, with 7 bases between. Germline V gene lookup returns CDR1 SGHRS and CDR2 YFSETQ. The CDR3 totals 13 residues. The CDR3 region has the DNA TGCGCCAGCAGCTTAGACACTTACAATGAGCAGTTCTTC. Amino acid sequence: CASSLDTYNEQFF.

In its sample, this clonotype was seen many times. This chain links TRBV12-3 or TRBV12-4 with TRBJ2-1; 7 bases agree with TRBD2. The V gene end was trimmed by 1 base and the J gene end by 10 bases; junction bases not matched to a gene: 4. The CDR3 is 13 residues long. The CDR3 here is CASSLDEGGEQFF. For the CDR3, the DNA is TGTGCCAGCAGTTTAGATGAGGGAGGGGAGCAGTTCTTC.